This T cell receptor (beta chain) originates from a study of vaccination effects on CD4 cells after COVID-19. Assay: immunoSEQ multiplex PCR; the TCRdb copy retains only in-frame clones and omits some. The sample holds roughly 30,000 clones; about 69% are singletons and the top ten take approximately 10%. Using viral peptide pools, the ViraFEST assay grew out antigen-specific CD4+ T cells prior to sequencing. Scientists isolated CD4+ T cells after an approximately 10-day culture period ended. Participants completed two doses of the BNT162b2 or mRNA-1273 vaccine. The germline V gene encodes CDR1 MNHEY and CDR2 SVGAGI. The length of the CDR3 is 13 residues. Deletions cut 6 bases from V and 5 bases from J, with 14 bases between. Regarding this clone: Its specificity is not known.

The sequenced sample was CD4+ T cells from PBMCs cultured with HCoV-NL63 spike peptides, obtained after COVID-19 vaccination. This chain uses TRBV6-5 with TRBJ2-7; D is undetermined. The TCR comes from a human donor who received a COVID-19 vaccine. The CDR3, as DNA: TGTGCCAGCAGATACGGCATTCAGAACGAGCAGTACTTC. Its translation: CASRYGIQNEQYF.